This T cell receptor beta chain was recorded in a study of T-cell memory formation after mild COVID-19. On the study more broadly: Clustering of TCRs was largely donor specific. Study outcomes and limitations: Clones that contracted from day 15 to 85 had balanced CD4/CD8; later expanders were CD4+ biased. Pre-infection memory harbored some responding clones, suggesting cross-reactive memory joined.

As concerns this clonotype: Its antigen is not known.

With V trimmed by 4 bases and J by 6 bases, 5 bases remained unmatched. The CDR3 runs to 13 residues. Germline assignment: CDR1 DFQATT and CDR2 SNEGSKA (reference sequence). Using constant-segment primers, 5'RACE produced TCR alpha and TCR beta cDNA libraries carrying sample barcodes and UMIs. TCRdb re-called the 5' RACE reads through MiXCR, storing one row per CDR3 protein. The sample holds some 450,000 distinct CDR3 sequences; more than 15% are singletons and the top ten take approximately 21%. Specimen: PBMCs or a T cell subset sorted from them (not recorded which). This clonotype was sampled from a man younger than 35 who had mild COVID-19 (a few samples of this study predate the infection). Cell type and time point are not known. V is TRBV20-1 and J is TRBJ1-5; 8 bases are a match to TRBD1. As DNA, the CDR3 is TGCAGTGCTACCTACAGGGGGATTCAGCCCCAGCATTTT. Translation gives CSATYRGIQPQHF.